This T cell receptor (beta chain) came from a study of T cell repertoires in cytomegalovirus infection. In the study overall: An indication of both CMV infection and matching HLA type came from public TCR beta signatures.

For this clonotype: The antigen remains unidentified.

Study-wide points: Carriers of CMV and the relevant HLA type were discriminated by public TCR beta frequency. The ex vivo response was dominated by HLA-C-restricted CMV-specific TCR beta clonotypes.

TCRdb processed the reads anew with MiXCR; each CDR3 protein has one entry. The repertoire holds hundreds of thousands of distinct CDR3 sequences, with about a third as singletons. The TCR was taken from a human donor in good health (CMV status not recorded). Some clones in this sample may be carry-over from other donors' samples. The sample comprised PBMCs.

This CDR3 reads CASTDAGGRGGELFF. In nucleotides, the CDR3 is TGTGCCAGCACAGACGCAGGGGGCCGAGGCGGGGAGCTGTTTTTT. This chain joins TRBV28 and TRBJ2-2; 8 nucleotides match TRBD1. The CDR3 sequence is 15 residues long. With V trimmed by 7 bases and J by 7 bases, 11 bases remained unmatched. Germline assignment: CDR1 MDHEN and CDR2 SYDVKM.